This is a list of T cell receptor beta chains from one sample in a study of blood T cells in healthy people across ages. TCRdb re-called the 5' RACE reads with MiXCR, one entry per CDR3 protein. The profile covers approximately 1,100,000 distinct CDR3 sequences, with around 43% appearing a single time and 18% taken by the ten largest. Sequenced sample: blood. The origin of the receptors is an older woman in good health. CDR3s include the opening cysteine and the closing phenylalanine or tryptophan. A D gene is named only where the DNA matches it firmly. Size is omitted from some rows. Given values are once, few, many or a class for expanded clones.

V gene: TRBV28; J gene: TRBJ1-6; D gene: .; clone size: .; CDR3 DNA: TGTGCCAGCAGTTCGACGACGGGAACAAGACCCCTCCACTTT; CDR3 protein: CASSSTTGTRPLHF
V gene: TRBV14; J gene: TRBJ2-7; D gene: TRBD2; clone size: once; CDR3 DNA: TGTGCCAGCAGCCACAACTTTCCGGGACTACACTCCTACGAGCAGTACTTC; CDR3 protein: CASSHNFPGLHSYEQYF
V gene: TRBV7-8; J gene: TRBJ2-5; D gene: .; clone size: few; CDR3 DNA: TGTGCCAGCATCCGAAGACGGCAAGAGACCCAGTACTTC; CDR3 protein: CASIRRRQETQYF
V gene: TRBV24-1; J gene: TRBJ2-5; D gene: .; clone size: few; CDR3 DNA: TGTGCCACCAGTGAACAGGGGACCCAGTACTTC; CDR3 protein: CATSEQGTQYF
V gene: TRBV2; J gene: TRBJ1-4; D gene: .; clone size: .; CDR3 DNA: TGTGCCAGCACCAAGACTCTCGAAAAACTGTTTTTT; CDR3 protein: CASTKTLEKLFF
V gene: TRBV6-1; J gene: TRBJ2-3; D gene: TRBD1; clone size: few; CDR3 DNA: TGTGCCAGCAGTGAAGTTGGGACAGGGATAGGGTGGACGCAGTATTTT; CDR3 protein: CASSEVGTGIGWTQYF
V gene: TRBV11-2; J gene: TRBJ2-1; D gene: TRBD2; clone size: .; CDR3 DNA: TGTGCCAGCAGCTCCCTGGGACTAGCGGCCCAAGAGACCCAGTTCTTC; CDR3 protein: CASSSLGLAAQETQFF
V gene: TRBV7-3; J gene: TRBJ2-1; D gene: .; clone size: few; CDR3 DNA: TGTGCCAGCAGCTTAGGGACGGATCGCAATGAGCAGTTCTTC; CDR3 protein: CASSLGTDRNEQFF
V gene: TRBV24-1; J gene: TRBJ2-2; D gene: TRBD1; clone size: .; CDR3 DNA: TGTGCCACCAGTGATTTTGAGGGGGCCTTGGGGACCGGGGAGCTGTTTTTT; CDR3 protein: CATSDFEGALGTGELFF
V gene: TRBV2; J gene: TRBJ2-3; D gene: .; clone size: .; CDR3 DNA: TGTGCCAGCAGCGTCCCGTTTGGGGGAGATACGCAGTATTTT; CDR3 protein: CASSVPFGGDTQYF
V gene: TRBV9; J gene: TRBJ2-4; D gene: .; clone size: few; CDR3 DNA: TGTGCCAGCAGCGTAGCTAACAGAGGGGGGGAGCCGCAGTACTTC; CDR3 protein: CASSVANRGGEPQYF
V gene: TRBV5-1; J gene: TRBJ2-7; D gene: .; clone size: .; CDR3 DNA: TGCACCAGCCAGGACCCAACACTCTACGAGCAGTACTTC; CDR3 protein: CTSQDPTLYEQYF
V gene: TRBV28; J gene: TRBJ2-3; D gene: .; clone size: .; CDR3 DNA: TGTGCCAGCAGCCCACCTCTACGAGGGGCCCGAGGGGCAGATACGCAGTATTTT; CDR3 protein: CASSPPLRGARGADTQYF
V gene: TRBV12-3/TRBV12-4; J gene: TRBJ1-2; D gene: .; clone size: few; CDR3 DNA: TGTGCCAGCAGTATCGGGAGCGCGGCCTATGGCTACACCTTC; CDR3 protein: CASSIGSAAYGYTF
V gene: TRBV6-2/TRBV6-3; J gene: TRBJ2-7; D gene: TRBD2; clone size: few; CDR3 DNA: TGTGCCAGCAGTTCCCCGACTAGCGGGAAACCCACCTGGGCCTACGAGCAGTACTTC; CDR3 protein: CASSSPTSGKPTWAYEQYF
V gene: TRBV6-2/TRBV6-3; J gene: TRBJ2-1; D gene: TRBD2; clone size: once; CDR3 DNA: TGTGCCAGCAGTTTGCTAGCGGGAGTCTCTCCACGTCAGCAGTTCTTC; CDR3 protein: CASSLLAGVSPRQQFF
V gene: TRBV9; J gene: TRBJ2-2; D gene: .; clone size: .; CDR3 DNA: TGTGCCAGCAGCGTAGGGCTAGGGAGTGGCACCGGGGAGCTGTTTTTT; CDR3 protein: CASSVGLGSGTGELFF
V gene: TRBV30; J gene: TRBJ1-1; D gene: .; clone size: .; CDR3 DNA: TGTGCCTGGACCGGGGGGGACACTGAAGCTTTCTTT; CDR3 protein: CAWTGGDTEAFF
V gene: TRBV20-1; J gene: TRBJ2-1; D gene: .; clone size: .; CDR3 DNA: TGCAGTGTGCGGGGAACGGACTCCAACAACAATGGGCAGTTCTTC; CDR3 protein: CSVRGTDSNNNGQFF
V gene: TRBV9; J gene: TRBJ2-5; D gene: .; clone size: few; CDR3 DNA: TGTGCCAGCAGCGTTACAGGAGTACCTAGTCTAGAGACCCAGTACTTC; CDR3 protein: CASSVTGVPSLETQYF
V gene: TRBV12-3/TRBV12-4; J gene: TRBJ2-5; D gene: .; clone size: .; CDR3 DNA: TGTGCCAGCAGTATGGACCACCAAGAGACCCAGTACTTC; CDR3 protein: CASSMDHQETQYF
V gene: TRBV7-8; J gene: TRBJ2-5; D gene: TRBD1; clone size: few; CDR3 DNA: TGTGCCAGCAGCTTAAACAGGGGTGCAGAGCAGTACTTC; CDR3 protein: CASSLNRGAEQYF
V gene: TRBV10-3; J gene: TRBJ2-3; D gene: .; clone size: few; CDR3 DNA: TGTGCCATCAGTGGCGTGGGACTTACAGATACGCAGTATTTT; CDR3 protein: CAISGVGLTDTQYF
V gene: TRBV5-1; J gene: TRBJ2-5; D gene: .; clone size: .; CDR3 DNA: TGCGCCAGCAGCTCCACCGAGCCCTTCCAAGAGACCCAGTACTTC; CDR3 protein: CASSSTEPFQETQYF
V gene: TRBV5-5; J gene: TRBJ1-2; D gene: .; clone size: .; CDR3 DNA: TGTGCCAGCAGCTTGGTACCTGGAAACTATGGCTACACCTTC; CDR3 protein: CASSLVPGNYGYTF
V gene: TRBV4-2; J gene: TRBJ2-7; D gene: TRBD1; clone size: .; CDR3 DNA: TGTGCCAGCAGCCAAGATGGGACAGATTCCTGCGAGCAGTACTTC; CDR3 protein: CASSQDGTDSCEQYF
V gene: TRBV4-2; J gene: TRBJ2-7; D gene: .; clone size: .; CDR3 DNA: TGTGCCAGCAGCCGGTCGGGCGCAACCTACGAGCAGTACTTC; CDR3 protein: CASSRSGATYEQYF
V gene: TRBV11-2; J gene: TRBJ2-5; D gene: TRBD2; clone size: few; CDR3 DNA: TGTGCCAGCAGCTTGGGACTAGCGGGAGAGTTTGAGACCCAGTACTTC; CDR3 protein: CASSLGLAGEFETQYF
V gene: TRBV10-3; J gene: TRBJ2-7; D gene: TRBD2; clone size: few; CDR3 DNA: TGTGCCATCAGTGAGTATGCCCTAGCGGGAGCACGGGGCGAGCAGTACTTC; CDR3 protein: CAISEYALAGARGEQYF
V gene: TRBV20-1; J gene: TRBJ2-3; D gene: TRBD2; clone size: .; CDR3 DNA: TGCAGTGCTAGACTAGTCGGGAGGGGAGATACGCAGTATTTT; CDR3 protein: CSARLVGRGDTQYF
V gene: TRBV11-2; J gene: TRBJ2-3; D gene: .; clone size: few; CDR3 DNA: TGTGCCAGCAGCTTATGGACGGGTCCAGATACGCAGTATTTT; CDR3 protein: CASSLWTGPDTQYF
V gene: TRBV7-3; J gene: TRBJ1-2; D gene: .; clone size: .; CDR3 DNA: TGTGCCAGCAGCCCAGGGTTGGGCTATGGCTACACCTTC; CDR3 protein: CASSPGLGYGYTF
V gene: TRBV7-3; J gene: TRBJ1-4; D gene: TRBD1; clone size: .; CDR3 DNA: TGTGCCAGCAGCTCTCCTGACAGGGGAAGGGCGACTAATGAAAAACTGTTTTTT; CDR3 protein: CASSSPDRGRATNEKLFF
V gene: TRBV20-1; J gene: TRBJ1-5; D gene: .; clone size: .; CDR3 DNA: TGCAGTGCTAGAGGTATGGGGGAAGTACAGCCCCAGCATTTT; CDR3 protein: CSARGMGEVQPQHF
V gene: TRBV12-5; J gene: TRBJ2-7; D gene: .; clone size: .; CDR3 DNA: TGTGCTAGTGGTTTAGAGGGTCCGGGCGAGCAGTACTTC; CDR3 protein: CASGLEGPGEQYF
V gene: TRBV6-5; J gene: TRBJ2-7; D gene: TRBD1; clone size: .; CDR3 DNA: TGTGCCAGCACTCCGGGACAGGGGTACTACGAGCAGTACTTC; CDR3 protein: CASTPGQGYYEQYF
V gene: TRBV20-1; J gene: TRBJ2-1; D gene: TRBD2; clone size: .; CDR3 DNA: TGCAGTGCTGAAGGACTAGCGGGCATCAATGAGCAGTTCTTC; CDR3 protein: CSAEGLAGINEQFF
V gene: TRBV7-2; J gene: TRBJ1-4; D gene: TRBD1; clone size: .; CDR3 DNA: TGTGCCAGCAGCTTAGACAGGGGCGGATACGAAAAACTGTTTTTT; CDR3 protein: CASSLDRGGYEKLFF
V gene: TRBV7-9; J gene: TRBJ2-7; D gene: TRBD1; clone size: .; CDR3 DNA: TGTGCCAGCAGCTCGCAGGGACAGGGGGCGTACGAGCAGTACTTC; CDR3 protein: CASSSQGQGAYEQYF
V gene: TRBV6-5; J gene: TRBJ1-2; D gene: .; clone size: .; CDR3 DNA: TGTGCCAGCAGACCGACCCTCCCCGGAGGCTACACCTTC; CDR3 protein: CASRPTLPGGYTF
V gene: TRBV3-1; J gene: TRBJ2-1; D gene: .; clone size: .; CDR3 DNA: TGTGCCAGCAGCCAAGAAGGGCTCCCAGGCGATGAGCAGTTCTTC; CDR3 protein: CASSQEGLPGDEQFF
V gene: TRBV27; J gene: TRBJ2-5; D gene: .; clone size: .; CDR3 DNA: TGTGCCAGCAGGGATTATGAGGGCGGGGAGACCCAGTACTTC; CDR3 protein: CASRDYEGGETQYF
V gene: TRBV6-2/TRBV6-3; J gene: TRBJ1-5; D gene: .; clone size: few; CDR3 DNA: TGTGCCAGCAGGAACGGCGGGTGGAATCAGCCCCAGCATTTT; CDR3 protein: CASRNGGWNQPQHF
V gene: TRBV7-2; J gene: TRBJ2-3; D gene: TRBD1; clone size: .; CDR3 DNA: TGTGCCAGCAGCTTAACATGGACAGGAAGCACAGATACGCAGTATTTT; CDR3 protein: CASSLTWTGSTDTQYF
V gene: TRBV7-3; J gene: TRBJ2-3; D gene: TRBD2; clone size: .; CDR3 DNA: TGTGCCAGCAGCCCCCGGACTAGCGGGAATCGGGTGTCGAAAGATACGCAGTATTTT; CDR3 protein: CASSPRTSGNRVSKDTQYF
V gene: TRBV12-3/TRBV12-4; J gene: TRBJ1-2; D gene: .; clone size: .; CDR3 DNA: TGTGCCAGCAGTTTAACTTCTCTTCTCAACTATGGCTACACCTTC; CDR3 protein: CASSLTSLLNYGYTF
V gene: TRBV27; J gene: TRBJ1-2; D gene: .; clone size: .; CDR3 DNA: TGTGCCAGCAGGGACAGACTCTATGGCTACACCTTC; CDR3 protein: CASRDRLYGYTF
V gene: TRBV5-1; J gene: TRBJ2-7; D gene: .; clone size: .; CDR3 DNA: TGCGCCAGCAGCTTAGGGGGCGCGACTAGCGTCGAGCAGTACTTC; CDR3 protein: CASSLGGATSVEQYF
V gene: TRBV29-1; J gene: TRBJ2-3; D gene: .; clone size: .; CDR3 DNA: TGCAGCGTCGGGAACAGGGGGAGGGCAGATACGCAGTATTTT; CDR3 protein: CSVGNRGRADTQYF
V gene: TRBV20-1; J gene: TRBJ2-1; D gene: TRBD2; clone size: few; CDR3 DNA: TGCAGTGCTAGTGTAGGACTAGCGGCGTCGGAGCAGTTCTTC; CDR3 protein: CSASVGLAASEQFF
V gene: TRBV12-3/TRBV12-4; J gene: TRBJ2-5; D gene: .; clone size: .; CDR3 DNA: TGTGCCAGCAGTTTCCCCCAGGGTTTTGAAGAGACCCAGTACTTC; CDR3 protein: CASSFPQGFEETQYF
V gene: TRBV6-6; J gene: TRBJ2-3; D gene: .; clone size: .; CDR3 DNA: TGTGCCAGCAGCCACGGGGAGCCTAGCACAGATACGCAGTATTTT; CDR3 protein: CASSHGEPSTDTQYF
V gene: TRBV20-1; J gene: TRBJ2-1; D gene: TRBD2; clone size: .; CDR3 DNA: TGCAGTGCTGAGGCCCCTATTGCGGGAGGCTCCTACAATGAGCAGTTCTTC; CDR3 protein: CSAEAPIAGGSYNEQFF
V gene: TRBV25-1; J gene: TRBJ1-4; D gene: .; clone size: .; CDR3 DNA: TGTGCCAGCAGTGCCGGGACAATGCTCCCGTTTTTT; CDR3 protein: CASSAGTMLPFF